The entry below describes one T cell receptor (beta chain). Its antigen is as yet unknown. These data come from a study of shared clonotypes between healthy human individuals. The donors were adults (healthy and HIV-negative) with no recent acute infections or vaccinations. Points from the study as a whole: Clonotype sharing among donors was thought likely to change with sequencing depth.

In the original processing: Filtering of immunoSEQ junctional sequences could not match full-length read filtering. Some clones are missing from TCRdb's copy, which holds only in-frame ones; the method was immunoSEQ multiplex PCR. V and J calls and clone size are given by that table; D and trimming were obtained from the DNA. The sample includes some 580,000 clones, more than 95% of them seen just once. The source is a woman aged 25 to 39 in good health. Sequencing was performed on naive CD4+ T cells sorted from blood. Subset reported: CD45RA+ positively selected.

CDR3 sequence reads: CASSIPQGTGELFF. The CDR3 coding sequence is TGTGCCAGCAGTATACCACAGGGCACCGGGGAGCTGTTTTTT. The chain recombines TRBV28 with TRBJ2-2; D is possibly TRBD1 (6 bases). The germline V and J ends were trimmed by 5 bases and 4 bases, with 11 bases remaining between them. This CDR3 has 14 residues. The germline CDR1 and CDR2 sequences are MDHEN and SYDVKM. Using reference TRBV28 and TRBJ2-2 for the parts outside the CDR3, the full variable domain is DVKVTQSSRYLVKRTGEKVFLECVQDMDHENMFWYRQDPGLGLRLIYFSYDVKMKEKGDIPEGYSVSREKKERFSLILESASTNQTSMYLCASSIPQGTGELFFGEGSRLTVL.